A single sample gave rise to the 9 T cell receptor beta chains below, sequenced in a study of cytomegalovirus exposure and HLA in healthy donors. The PCR had 60 Vbeta and 13 Jbeta primers. Assay: immunoSEQ multiplex PCR; the TCRdb copy retains only in-frame clones and omits some. Its clone listing holds about 67,000 clones. Sequenced material: PBMCs. These receptors all come from a boy aged 5-17 years in good health and CMV-seronegative.

The rearrangement joins TRBV18 to TRBJ2-5, with D maybe TRBD1 (6 bases). The tail of the sequence fits TRBJ2-7 better, so the J call may be wrong. The CDR3 sequence is 15 residues long. Germline lookup yields CDR1 KGHSH and CDR2 LQKENI. Here the CDR3 reads CASSPPTGTSYEQYF. The CDR3 DNA is TGTGCCAGCTCACCACCGACAGGCACCTCCTACGAGCAGTACTTC.

CDR3 DNA sequence: TGCGCCAGCAGCTTGGTTACAGGTGGGGAAGCTTTCTTT. As protein: CASSLVTGGEAFF. V usage is TRBV5-1 and J usage is TRBJ1-1, with a weak D call TRBD1 (5 bases). V lost 0 bases and J 8 bases, leaving 11 bases between the germline ends. Germline V lookup: CDR1 SGHRS, CDR2 YFSETQ. The length of the CDR3 is 13 residues.

The rearrangement uses TRBV5-1 and TRBJ1-3; a possible D gene is TRBD1 (5 bases). Trimming left V 4 bases short and J 2 bases short, with 7 bases between. In germline, CDR1 is SGHRS, CDR2 YFSETQ. The CDR3 loop spans 13 amino acids. The CDR3 DNA is TGCGCCAGCAGCGCGGGGCCTGGAAACACCATATATTTT. Protein product: CASSAGPGNTIYF.

The chain employs TRBV5-4 and TRBJ2-2; a weak D match, TRBD1 (6 bases). Germline V gene sequence: CDR1 SGHNT, CDR2 YYREEE (reference sequence). V was cut by 6 bases and J by 5 bases, with 11 bases left in between. CDR3 length: 13 residues. CDR3 sequence: CASTQRGTGELFF. Written as DNA, the CDR3 is TGTGCCAGCACCCAAAGGGGGACCGGGGAGCTGTTTTTT.

The V call is TRBV29-1, the J call TRBJ1-5; TRBD1 might be the D (5 bases). The CDR3 loop spans 14 amino acids. Germline CDR1 SQVTM, CDR2 ANQGSEA. V gave up 6 bases and J gave up 6 bases, with 18 bases separating them. The CDR3 bases are TGCAGCGTGTGGGGGGGAGAGGTTACTCAGCCCCAGCATTTT. Its protein is CSVWGGEVTQPQHF.

The chain has TRBV19 and TRBJ1-1, with D maybe TRBD1 (5 bases). CDR3 size: 16 residues. Trimming took 5 bases from V and 0 from J, leaving 16 bases between them. Per germline, CDR1 LNHDA and CDR2 SQIVND (reference sequence). CDR3 residues: CASSGPVEGMNTEAFF. The CDR3 DNA follows: TGTGCCAGTAGTGGGCCCGTGGAGGGGATGAACACTGAAGCTTTCTTT. Supplemented by reference TRBV19 and TRBJ1-1, the full variable domain reads DGGITQSPKYLFRKEGQNVTLSCEQNLNHDAMYWYRQDPGQGLRLIYYSQIVNDFQKGDIAEGYSVSREKKESFPLTVTSAQKNPTAFYLCASSGPVEGMNTEAFFGQGTRLTVV.

The chain has TRBV30 and TRBJ2-2; 8 bases agree with TRBD1. Germline CDR1 reads GTSNPN; CDR2 reads SVGIG (reference sequence). The CDR3 is 13 amino acids. Trimming at V came to 1 base and at J to 5 bases, leaving 0 bases not matched to a gene. CDR3 sequence: CAWSGQGTGELFF. CDR3 sequence (DNA): TGTGCCTGGAGTGGACAGGGGACCGGGGAGCTGTTTTTT.

The chain combines TRBV19 with TRBJ1-4; D is ambiguous. The CDR3 totals 13 residues. The germline V and J ends were trimmed by 3 bases and 6 bases, with 8 bases remaining between them. From germline, CDR1 is LNHDA and CDR2 SQIVND (reference sequence). The CDR3 is CASSISGDEKLFF. Written as DNA, the CDR3 is TGTGCCAGTAGTATTTCCGGAGATGAAAAACTGTTTTTT.

This CDR3 is CASSEAGGAGQPQHF. For the CDR3, the DNA is TGTGCCAGCAGTGAAGCGGGGGGGGCGGGTCAGCCCCAGCATTTT. This chain joins TRBV6-1 and TRBJ1-5; D is perhaps TRBD1 (6 bases). The CDR3 runs 15 residues. The ends were cut back, 0 bases at V and 6 bases at J, with 12 bases in the middle. The V gene's germline CDR1 is MNHNS and CDR2 SASEGT.